This T cell receptor (beta chain) comes out of a study of early T cells in non-severe SARS-CoV-2 infection. Comment on this clonotype: Its target is not known.

Unique molecular identifier tags were affixed to discrete cDNA molecules. TCRdb recomputed calls from the 5' RACE reads with MiXCR, one row per CDR3 protein. The sample includes fewer than 120,000 distinct CDR3 sequences, about 12% of them seen just once. Points from the study as a whole: Sequences matched to VDJdb favored anti-spike CD8 responses, while private and CD4 specificities were missed.

This TCR was sampled from an adult who was a healthcare worker with PCR-confirmed SARS-CoV-2 infection or an uninfected control (not recorded which). This material consisted of whole blood, taken at baseline.

The CDR3 sequence: CSASSGTNTGELFF. CDR3 coding DNA: TGCAGTGCTAGTTCGGGGACGAACACCGGGGAGCTGTTTTTT. The chain couples TRBV20-1 to TRBJ2-2; weak D call: TRBD2 (5 bases). The germline V and J ends were trimmed by 3 bases and 0 bases, with 8 bases remaining between them. The CDR3 covers 14 residues. CDR1 and CDR2 (germline): DFQATT, SNEGSKA (reference sequence).